These 25 T cell receptor beta chains share one sample of origin, sequenced in a study of T cells in Graves' hyperthyroidism and ophthalmopathy. TCR beta CDR3 region amplification was performed from RNA transcripts. The HTBI primer set served for first-round RT-PCR of the TCR CDR3. Each CDR3 protein gets one entry after TCRdb re-called the multiplex PCR reads with MiXCR. In the table there are 600,000 to 800,000 distinct CDR3 sequences, over 35% of which are singletons. What was sequenced was blood. The receptors were sampled from a woman aged 40-49 years with Graves' hyperthyroidism.

The chain couples TRBV19 to TRBJ1-1; D is perhaps TRBD1 (5 bases). CDR1 is LNHDA and CDR2 is SQIVND in the germline V gene (reference sequence). This CDR3 comprises 15 residues. V was trimmed by 2 bases and J by 1 base, leaving 11 bases between them. The CDR3 region has the DNA TGTGCCAGTAGTATAATCTTCGGGGGGAACACTGAAGCTTTCTTT. Amino acids: CASSIIFGGNTEAFF.

This clonotype was seen only a few times. The chain couples TRBV19 to TRBJ1-5, with D possibly matching TRBD1 (6 bases). The V and J ends lost 8 bases and 3 bases respectively, with 20 bases between them. CDR1 LNHDA and CDR2 SQIVND come from the germline V gene (reference sequence). The CDR3 length is 16 residues. The CDR3 DNA reads TGTGCCAGTTGCACAGGGTCGGTAGGCACCAATCAGCCCCAGCATTTT. This gives the protein CASCTGSVGTNQPQHF.

The V call is TRBV19, the J call TRBJ2-5; D uncertain. The closer fit of TRBJ2-1 to the DNA end suggests the J call may be wrong. The CDR3 sequence is 13 residues long. The germline V gene encodes CDR1 LNHDA and CDR2 SQIVND (reference sequence). For the CDR3, the DNA is TGTGCCAGTAGTATCGGGCCCACCAATGAGCAGTTCTTC. It specifies CASSIGPTNEQFF.

This clonotype was recorded many times. The rearrangement uses TRBV19 and TRBJ1-5; TRBD1 matches 10 bases. Trimming removed 5 bases from V and 3 bases from J; junction bases left unmatched: 7. The length of the CDR3 is 16 residues. The germline V gene has CDR1 LNHDA and CDR2 SQIVND (reference sequence). The CDR3 bases are TGTGCCAGTAGTGGACCGGGACAGGGGATCAATCAGCCCCAGCATTTT. Its protein product is CASSGPGQGINQPQHF.

V gene TRBV7-9 combines with J gene TRBJ1-5; TRBD1 matches at 7 bases. The CDR3 runs 15 residues. Germline CDR1 and CDR2: SEHNR and FQNEAQ (reference sequence). V lost 5 bases, J lost 11 bases, and 15 bases stayed unmatched. CDR3 amino acids: CASSHRDSINVAQHF. The CDR3 bases are TGTGCCAGCAGCCACCGGGACAGCATCAATGTGGCCCAGCATTTT.

This clonotype was counted many times. The rearrangement uses TRBV9 and TRBJ1-3, with 7 positions matching TRBD1. This CDR3 has 14 residues. The trim removed 4 bases at V and 2 bases at J, leaving 3 bases unmatched. Germline V lookup: CDR1 SGDLS, CDR2 YYNGEE. The CDR3 DNA sequence: TGTGCCAGCAGCTACGGGACAGCTGGAAACACCATATATTTT. Protein sequence: CASSYGTAGNTIYF.

This clonotype was observed a handful of times. An end of the junction differs from the germline gene, which may be a read error. This chain connects TRBV7-9 to TRBJ2-7, with 7 nucleotides matching TRBD2. This CDR3 is 16 amino acids long. Germline V gene data show CDR1 as SEHNR and CDR2 as FQNEAQ (reference sequence). This CDR3 is CASSQGRASSSYEQYF. CDR3 bases: TGCGCCAGCAGCCAAGGGAGGGCTTCAAGCTCCTACGAGCAGTACTTC. Full variable domain (rest looked up from reference TRBV7-9 and TRBJ2-7): DTGVSQNPRHKITKRGQNVTFRCDPISEHNRLYWYRQTLGQGPEFLTYFQNEAQLEKSRLLSDRFSAERPKGSFSTLEIQRTEQGDSAMYLCASSQGRASSSYEQYFGPGTRLTVT.

The gene calls are TRBV11-2 and TRBJ2-7; D may be TRBD2 (6 bases). Per germline, CDR1 SGHAT and CDR2 FQNNGV. CDR3 length equals 12 residues. V was pared by 6 bases and J by 3 bases, with 9 bases between. CDR3 nucleotide sequence: TGTGCCAGCAGGGGGGGTTTCTACGAGCAGTACTTC. Residues: CASRGGFYEQYF.

The rearrangement uses TRBV27 and TRBJ1-1; 9 positions match TRBD1. Per germline, CDR1 MNHEY and CDR2 SMNVEV (reference sequence). Trimming cost V 6 bases and J 8 bases; bases outside gene matches: 4. This CDR3 has 12 residues. The CDR3 protein is CASSWGQGEAFF. CDR3 DNA sequence: TGTGCCAGCAGCTGGGGACAGGGAGAAGCTTTCTTT.

The chain combines TRBV2 with TRBJ1-2, with 10 bases identical to TRBD1. V was clipped by 6 bases and J by 8 bases; unmatched bases: 6. Germline loops: CDR1 SNHLY, CDR2 FYNNEI. CDR3 size: 13 residues. The CDR3 region has the DNA TGTGCCAGCAGAGCCGGGACAGGGGACGGCTACACCTTC. It translates to CASRAGTGDGYTF.

About this clonotype itself: No conserved phenylalanine or tryptophan ends this CDR3, so it is likely a read error. The V and J genes are TRBV7-9 and TRBJ1-6, with D tentatively TRBD1 (5 bases). Looked up from germline, CDR1 is SEHNR and CDR2 is FQNEAQ (reference sequence). V lost 6 bases, J lost 7 bases, and 13 bases lay in between. The CDR3 is 14 amino acids. The CDR3 DNA is TGTGCCAGCAGGGGGGGGGTCCTGAATTCACCCCTCCACTCT. Protein sequence: CASRGGVLNSPLHS.

As regards this clonotype: One junction end does not reproduce the germline sequence, and a read error may be involved. The V and J genes are TRBV6-5 and TRBJ1-2; 10 bases align to TRBD1. CDR3 length: 13 amino acids. CDR1 MNHEY and CDR2 SVGAGI come from the germline V gene. The CDR3: CASRKGQGKGCTF. The DNA of the CDR3 is TGTGCCAGCAGGAAGGGACAGGGGAAAGGCTGCACCTTC.

The rearrangement links TRBV19 to TRBJ1-5; D is uncertain. The CDR3 extends over 16 amino acids. Trimming removed 5 bases from V and 2 bases from J, with 16 bases in between. The V gene's germline CDR1 is LNHDA and CDR2 SQIVND (reference sequence). In DNA, the CDR3 is TGTGCCAGTAGTCCAGTTTTAGTCCGCGGCAATCAGCCCCAGCATTTT. Protein sequence: CASSPVLVRGNQPQHF.

This sequence joins TRBV24-1 and TRBJ2-7; a possible D gene is TRBD1 (5 bases). The CDR3 runs 14 residues. V lost 4 bases, J lost 1 base, and 10 bases lay in between. Germline lookup yields CDR1 KGHDR and CDR2 SFDVKD. The CDR3 spells CATSDADSSYEQYF. CDR3 DNA sequence: TGTGCCACCAGTGACGCAGACAGTTCCTACGAGCAGTACTTC.

This clonotype has a handful of counts. This sequence joins TRBV5-5 and TRBJ1-2, with a tentative D call TRBD1 (6 bases). The CDR3 consists of 14 residues. V was pared by 6 bases and J by 6 bases, with 18 bases between. The germline V gene has CDR1 SGHKS and CDR2 YYEKEE (reference sequence). The CDR3 nucleotides read TGTGCCAGCATCTTTATCGGGGGCGGAAATGGCTACACCTTC. It encodes CASIFIGGGNGYTF.

This clonotype was seen ten or more times. The chain employs TRBV6-5 and TRBJ1-5, with 7 bases that match TRBD1. The germline V gene has CDR1 MNHEY and CDR2 SVGAGI. Trimming cost V 4 bases and J 6 bases; bases outside gene matches: 6. This CDR3 is 14 amino acids long. The CDR3, as DNA: TGTGCCAGCAGTTCGGGGACAGCGTTTCAGCCCCAGCATTTT. Its protein product is CASSSGTAFQPQHF.

This clonotype was observed a few times. The rearrangement joins TRBV7-2 to TRBJ1-6, with 7 bases aligning to TRBD1. CDR3 length: 12 residues. The germline CDR1 and CDR2 sequences are SGHTA and FQGNSA. V shed 9 bases and J 9 bases; nucleotides not matched to a gene: 5. The CDR3 protein is CARQGLASPLHF. The CDR3 DNA reads TGTGCCAGACAGGGGTTGGCTTCACCCCTCCACTTT.

This clonotype was seen many times. The chain uses TRBV7-2 and TRBJ2-5; D ambiguous. Deletions cut 2 bases from V and 2 bases from J, with 9 bases between. Germline V CDR1 and CDR2: SGHTA, FQGNSA. The CDR3 extends over 14 amino acids. Here the CDR3 reads CASSLTGTQETQYF. DNA of the CDR3: TGTGCCAGCAGCTTAACGGGTACTCAAGAGACCCAGTACTTC. The full variable domain, with the rest looked up from reference TRBV7-2 and TRBJ2-5, is GAGVSQSPSNKVTEKGKDVELRCDPISGHTALYWYRQSLGQGLEFLIYFQGNSAPDKSGLPSDRFSAERTGGSVSTLTIQRTQQEDSAVYLCASSLTGTQETQYFGPGTRLLVL.

In its sample, this clonotype was seen once. A much larger clone lies one base from this, so it may be a read error. The chain couples TRBV7-9 to TRBJ2-7; D is undetermined. V was shortened by 5 bases and J by 0 bases, with 11 bases between the two germline ends. Germline loops: CDR1 SEHNR, CDR2 FQNEAQ (reference sequence). CDR3 length: 14 amino acids. CDR3 DNA: TGTGCCAGCAGCCCCTACGTTTCCTCCTACGAGCAGTACTTC. It yields the protein CASSPYVSSYEQYF.

This clonotype was detected many times. The rearrangement uses TRBV7-9 and TRBJ1-2; a weak D match, TRBD1 (5 bases). Germline V lookup: CDR1 SEHNR, CDR2 FQNEAQ (reference sequence). V dropped 2 bases and J dropped 8 bases, with 12 bases sitting between them. The CDR3 has 13 amino acids. For the CDR3, the DNA is TGTGCCAGCAGCTTATCGGCAGGGAAAGGCTACACCTTC. Amino acids: CASSLSAGKGYTF.

This clonotype was found a few times. This rearrangement joins TRBV4-1 to TRBJ1-2; D gene uncertain. Between the trimmed V and J ends, which lost 0 bases and 8 bases, there was a span of 7 bases. CDR1 is MGHRA and CDR2 is YSYEKL in the germline V gene. This CDR3 has 12 amino acids. The CDR3: CASSQEIVGYTF. For the CDR3, the DNA is TGCGCCAGCAGCCAAGAAATTGTGGGCTACACCTTC.

A few counts support this clonotype. This chain joins TRBV5-1 and TRBJ1-4, with a tentative D call TRBD1 (6 bases). The germline CDR1 and CDR2 sequences are SGHRS and YFSETQ. Trimming left V 0 bases short and J 8 bases short, with 14 bases between. The CDR3 loop spans 15 amino acids. The CDR3 sequence: CASSLEQGRMEKLFF. The CDR3 DNA is TGCGCCAGCAGCTTGGAACAGGGTAGAATGGAAAAACTGTTTTTT.

This clonotype was observed once. With a much larger clone just one base away, this may be a read error. This rearrangement joins TRBV6-5 to TRBJ1-1; D unclear. The CDR3 is 12 residues long. Looked up from germline, CDR1 is MNHEY and CDR2 is SVGAGI. CDR3 region: CAISSSGTEAFF. CDR3 DNA sequence: TGTGCCATCAGTTCCTCGGGCACTGAAGCTTTCTTT.

Ten or more counts support this clonotype. The chain links TRBV2 to TRBJ1-3; no firm D call. Deletions cut 8 bases from V and 1 base from J, with 9 bases between. The CDR3 is 13 residues long. The germline CDR1 and CDR2 sequences are SNHLY and FYNNEI. DNA for the CDR3: TGTGCCAGCGTGGAGGTTTCTGGAAACACCATATATTTT. Its protein product is CASVEVSGNTIYF. The complete variable domain, with remaining parts taken from reference TRBV2 and TRBJ1-3, reads EPEVTQTPSHQVTQMGQEVILRCVPISNHLYFYWYRQILGQKVEFLVSFYNNEISEKSEIFDDQFSVERPDGSNFTLKIRSTKLEDSAMYFCASVEVSGNTIYFGEGSWLTVV.

Only a few counts were recorded for this clonotype. The chain uses TRBV10-3 and TRBJ2-5; 12 nucleotides line up with TRBD2. V trimming: 3 bases; J trimming: 5 bases; junction bases outside the gene matches: 13. The CDR3 loop spans 18 amino acids. Germline V gives CDR1 ENHRY, CDR2 SYGVKD. The CDR3 DNA reads TGTGCCATCAGTGACCGACTAGCGGGGGCCCAGAGCTGGGAGACCCAGTACTTC. Encoded protein: CAISDRLAGAQSWETQYF.